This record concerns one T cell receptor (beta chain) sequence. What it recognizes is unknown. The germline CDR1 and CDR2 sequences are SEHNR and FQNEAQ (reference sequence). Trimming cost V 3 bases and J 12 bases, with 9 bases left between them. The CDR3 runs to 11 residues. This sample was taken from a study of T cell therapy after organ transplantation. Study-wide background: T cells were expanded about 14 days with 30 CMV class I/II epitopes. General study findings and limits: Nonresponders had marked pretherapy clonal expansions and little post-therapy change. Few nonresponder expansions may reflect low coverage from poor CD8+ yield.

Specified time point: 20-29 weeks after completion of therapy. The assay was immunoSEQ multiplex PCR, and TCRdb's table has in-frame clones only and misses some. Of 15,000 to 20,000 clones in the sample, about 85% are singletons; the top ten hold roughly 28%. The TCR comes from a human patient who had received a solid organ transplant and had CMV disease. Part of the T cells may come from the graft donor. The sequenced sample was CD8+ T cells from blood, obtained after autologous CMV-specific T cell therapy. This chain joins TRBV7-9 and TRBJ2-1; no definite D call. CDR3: CASSLLPGQFF. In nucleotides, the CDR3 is TGTGCCAGCAGCTTGCTGCCCGGGCAGTTCTTC.